Shown below are 27 T cell receptor beta chains from a single sample sequenced in a study of blood T cell repertoires in COVID-19. Assay: immunoSEQ multiplex PCR; the TCRdb copy retains only in-frame clones and omits some. The sample carries roughly 290,000 clones, around 86% recorded once. The sequencing sample was made of peripheral blood. The source is a woman under 40 who had recovered from COVID-19.

This chain uses TRBV14 with TRBJ1-1, with 7 bases that match TRBD1. The CDR3 has 14 amino acids. V gave up 8 bases and J gave up 1 base; unmatched junction bases: 7. Germline V gives CDR1 SGHDN, CDR2 FVKESK. The CDR3, as DNA: TGTGCCAGCCGGGACAGTCTGTGGAACACTGAAGCTTTCTTT. Translating gives CASRDSLWNTEAFF. Supplemented by reference TRBV14 and TRBJ1-1, the full variable domain reads EAGVTQFPSHSVIEKGQTVTLRCDPISGHDNLYWYRRVMGKEIKFLLHFVKESKQDESGMPNNRFLAERTGGTYSTLKVQPAELEDSGVYFCASRDSLWNTEAFFGQGTRLTVV.

The chain uses TRBV25-1 and TRBJ2-5; 12 positions match TRBD2. Germline CDR1 is MGHDK and CDR2 is SYGVNS. The CDR3 is made up of 14 amino acids. The V segment lost 6 bases and the J segment 4 bases; nucleotides outside the gene matches: 3. CDR3 protein: CASSPGLAGETQYF. In nucleotides, the CDR3 is TGTGCCAGCAGCCCGGGACTAGCGGGAGAGACCCAGTACTTC.

This clone was detected once. The CDR3 sequence: CASSLWQGVSYEQYF. The CDR3 DNA reads TGTGCCAGCAGCTTATGGCAGGGGGTTTCCTACGAGCAGTACTTC. The gene calls are TRBV7-2 and TRBJ2-7, with 7 positions matching TRBD1. Losses at the gene ends were 2 bases for V and 1 base for J; bases not matched to a gene: 5. CDR1 and CDR2 from the germline V gene are SGHTA and FQGNSA. This CDR3 is built from 15 residues.

The chain uses TRBV5-4 and TRBJ2-5; 10 nucleotides match TRBD1. Trimming cost V 4 bases and J 5 bases; bases outside gene matches: 5. The CDR3 sequence is 14 residues long. CDR1 and CDR2 (germline): SGHNT, YYREEE (reference sequence). CDR3 amino acids: CASSVGTGVETQYF. The CDR3 DNA sequence: TGTGCCAGCAGCGTAGGGACAGGGGTGGAGACCCAGTACTTC.

This chain connects TRBV10-2 to TRBJ1-1; D unclear. V lost 6 bases to trimming and J lost 1 base, with 6 bases between them. CDR3 length equals 12 residues. The V gene's germline CDR1 is WSHSY and CDR2 SAAADI. The DNA for the CDR3 is TGCGCCAGCAGCCGACAGAACACTGAAGCTTTCTTT. Translation gives CASSRQNTEAFF.

This chain connects TRBV11-2 to TRBJ2-3, with D perhaps matching TRBD1 (6 bases). The CDR3 extends over 15 amino acids. Trimming took 5 bases from V and 1 from J, leaving 13 bases between them. CDR1 and CDR2 (germline): SGHAT, FQNNGV. The CDR3 is CASSPQGEGTDTQYF. DNA for the CDR3: TGTGCCAGCAGCCCACAGGGAGAGGGCACAGATACGCAGTATTTT. Full variable domain (missing parts from reference TRBV11-2 and TRBJ2-3): EAGVAQSPRYKIIEKRQSVAFWCNPISGHATLYWYQQILGQGPKLLIQFQNNGVVDDSQLPKDRFSAERLKGVDSTLKIQPAKLEDSAVYLCASSPQGEGTDTQYFGPGTRLTVL.

The gene calls are TRBV6-5 and TRBJ1-1; D might be TRBD1 (6 bases). CDR1 MNHEY and CDR2 SVGAGI come from the germline V gene. The CDR3 totals 14 residues. Between the trimmed V and J ends, which lost 5 bases and 0 bases, there was a span of 10 bases. The CDR3 DNA follows: TGTGCCAGCAGTCGGGGGGGGCTGAACACTGAAGCTTTCTTT. Encoded protein: CASSRGGLNTEAFF.

Notes on this clone: Other DNA sequences of this sample code for an identical CDR3. The gene calls are TRBV5-1 and TRBJ2-7; weak D call: TRBD1 (6 bases). CDR3 length equals 14 residues. V lost 0 bases, J lost 2 bases, and 9 bases lay in between. Germline CDR1 and CDR2: SGHRS and YFSETQ. The CDR3 here is CASSLGQAAYEQYF. Written as DNA, the CDR3 is TGCGCCAGCAGCTTGGGACAGGCCGCCTACGAGCAGTACTTC.

The gene calls are TRBV5-4 and TRBJ1-5, with a possible D match to TRBD1 (5 bases). V lost 0 bases to trimming and J lost 11 bases, with 12 bases between them. The germline V gene has CDR1 SGHNT and CDR2 YYREEE (reference sequence). The CDR3 length is 13 residues. The CDR3 spells CASSLGGERSQHF. The CDR3 DNA reads as TGTGCCAGCAGCTTGGGGGGGGAGAGGTCCCAGCATTTT.

The rearrangement joins TRBV2 to TRBJ2-7; 7 bases are a match to TRBD2. The CDR3 has 13 amino acids. The junction had 7 bases not matched to a gene; V was cut back by 9 bases and J by 2 bases. The V gene's germline CDR1 is SNHLY and CDR2 FYNNEI. The CDR3, as DNA: TGTGCCAGTGGACTAGTGGGAACCTACGAGCAGTACTTC. It is translated as CASGLVGTYEQYF.

This chain joins TRBV19 and TRBJ1-4, with D unclear. Trimming took 4 bases from V and 0 from J, leaving 6 bases between them. Germline-derived CDR1 and CDR2 are LNHDA and SQIVND (reference sequence). This CDR3 comprises 14 residues. CDR3 sequence: CASSNPTTNEKLFF. Here the CDR3 DNA reads TGTGCCAGTAGTAATCCAACAACTAATGAAAAACTGTTTTTT.

The gene calls are TRBV7-3 and TRBJ2-1; 10 bases match TRBD2. Germline V CDR1 and CDR2: SGHTA, FQGTGA. This CDR3 contains 16 residues. With V trimmed by 1 base and J by 7 bases, 7 bases remained unmatched. CDR3 in DNA: TGTGCCAGCAGCTTAAGGGCTAGCGGGAGTAGTAATGAGCAGTTCTTC. This codes for CASSLRASGSSNEQFF.

The rearrangement uses TRBV25-1 and TRBJ2-1; TRBD1 is a possible D gene (6 bases). Trimming left V 3 bases short and J 3 bases short, with 12 bases between. The CDR3 loop spans 15 amino acids. Germline CDR1 MGHDK, CDR2 SYGVNS. The CDR3 region has the DNA TGTGCCAGCAGTGATTGGGACAATCACTACAATGAGCAGTTCTTC. Encoded protein: CASSDWDNHYNEQFF. Variable domain in full (rest from reference TRBV25-1 and TRBJ2-1): EADIYQTPRYLVIGTGKKITLECSQTMGHDKMYWYQQDPGMELHLIHYSYGVNSTEKGDLSSESTVSRIRTEHFPLTLESARPSHTSQYLCASSDWDNHYNEQFFGPGTRLTVL.

This clone has a handful of counts. The chain employs TRBV27 and TRBJ1-2; tentative D call: TRBD1 (5 bases). This CDR3 comprises 14 residues. Per the germline V gene, CDR1 is MNHEY and CDR2 is SMNVEV (reference sequence). V lost 7 bases to trimming and J lost 7 bases, with 19 bases between them. The CDR3 reads CASTGGGAVGGYTF. CDR3 bases: TGTGCCAGCACCGGGGGAGGGGCCGTCGGTGGCTACACCTTC.

The rearrangement joins TRBV10-3 to TRBJ1-5; D is undetermined. The V end lost 3 bases, the J end lost 1 base, and 10 bases lay between the germline ends. CDR1 ENHRY and CDR2 SYGVKD come from the germline V gene. The CDR3 loop spans 15 amino acids. CDR3 sequence (DNA): TGTGCCATCAGTGACAACCCGGAGAGCAATCAGCCCCAGCATTTT. Translated: CAISDNPESNQPQHF.

This rearrangement joins TRBV7-9 to TRBJ2-7, with D unresolved. V was pared by 2 bases and J by 6 bases, with 8 bases between. From germline, CDR1 is SEHNR and CDR2 FQNEAQ (reference sequence). CDR3 size: 12 residues. CDR3 nucleotides: TGTGCCAGCAGCTTACCGGGTTTCGAGCAGTACTTC. Its protein product is CASSLPGFEQYF.

In this sample, this clone turned up once. This chain uses TRBV20-1 with TRBJ2-7; D call uncertain. This CDR3 has 14 amino acids. V lost 3 bases and J lost 4, with 16 bases in between. The germline CDR1 and CDR2 sequences are DFQATT and SNEGSKA (reference sequence). The CDR3 DNA reads as TGCAGTGCTAGTTCCCCTGGCGGCCAATACGAGCAGTACTTC. Its protein product is CSASSPGGQYEQYF.

The rearrangement uses TRBV3-1 (or the pseudogene TRBV3-2) and TRBJ1-2, with D unclear. CDR1 is LGHDT, CDR2 YNNKEL, per germline (reference sequence). The CDR3 is made up of 13 amino acids. V was clipped by 3 bases and J by 11 bases, with 16 bases between them. DNA of the CDR3: TGTGCCAGCAGCCATTTTAAGGTTGGGGAGTACACCTTC. Its translation is CASSHFKVGEYTF.

This sequence joins TRBV28 and TRBJ1-2, with 8 bases fitting TRBD1. The CDR3 loop spans 15 amino acids. Germline CDR1 reads MDHEN; CDR2 reads SYDVKM. V was clipped by 8 bases and J by 3 bases; unmatched bases: 11. The CDR3 loop is CASHQEAGGDYGYTF. DNA for the CDR3: TGTGCCAGCCACCAGGAGGCAGGGGGCGACTATGGCTACACCTTC.

This clone was seen a single time. The V gene is TRBV3-1 (or the pseudogene TRBV3-2), the J gene TRBJ2-5; 9 bases map to TRBD2. With 0 bases clipped from V and 5 bases from J, the junction kept 4 bases outside the gene matches. Germline-derived CDR1 and CDR2 are LGHDT and YNNKEL (reference sequence). The CDR3 contains 15 residues. CDR3 loop: CASSQDLAGWETQYF. CDR3 DNA: TGTGCCAGCAGCCAAGACCTAGCGGGGTGGGAGACCCAGTACTTC.

The chain links TRBV7-6 to TRBJ2-7; 9 bases are a match to TRBD1. The CDR3 runs to 15 residues. Losses at the gene ends were 3 bases for V and 3 bases for J; bases not matched to a gene: 6. Looked up from germline, CDR1 is SGHVS and CDR2 is FNYEAQ. Here the CDR3 reads CASSFAADRGYEQYF. DNA of the CDR3: TGTGCCAGCAGCTTCGCCGCGGACAGGGGCTACGAGCAGTACTTC.

V is TRBV11-2 and J is TRBJ2-5; 8 bases agree with TRBD1. CDR3 length equals 11 residues. Germline-derived CDR1 and CDR2 are SGHAT and FQNNGV. J lost 6 bases, V lost 7 bases, and 1 base had no gene match. The CDR3 spells CASTGGKTQYF. DNA of the CDR3: TGTGCCAGCACAGGGGGCAAGACCCAGTACTTC.

This chain connects TRBV11-3 to TRBJ2-1; D not certain. The CDR3 loop spans 14 amino acids. In germline, CDR1 is SGHNT, CDR2 YENEEA. V dropped 1 base and J dropped 7 bases, with 11 bases sitting between them. CDR3 region: CASSLGPGYNEQFF. The DNA of the CDR3 is TGTGCCAGCAGCTTAGGACCGGGTTATAATGAGCAGTTCTTC.

This chain uses TRBV7-9 with TRBJ1-1; D gene ambiguous. CDR1 is SEHNR, CDR2 FQNEAQ, per germline (reference sequence). V was cut by 3 bases and J by 4 bases, with 15 bases left in between. The CDR3 covers 15 residues. The CDR3 is CASSLDFTSGTEAFF. The CDR3 nucleotides are TGTGCCAGCAGCTTGGACTTTACGTCGGGCACTGAAGCTTTCTTT.

The chain couples TRBV6-5 to TRBJ1-3, with 9 bases fitting TRBD1. This CDR3 is built from 16 residues. CDR1 MNHEY and CDR2 SVGAGI come from the germline V gene. Trimming cost V 6 bases and J 1 base; bases outside gene matches: 7. The chain's CDR3 is CASSYDRGVSGNTIYF. The CDR3 DNA is TGTGCCAGCAGCTACGACAGGGGGGTGTCTGGAAACACCATATATTTT.

The chain carries TRBV7-6 and TRBJ2-5; D is ambiguous. The CDR3 runs 14 residues. Germline CDR1 is SGHVS and CDR2 is FNYEAQ. Trimming took 5 bases from V and 2 from J, leaving 12 bases between them. The chain's CDR3 is CASSPEADQETQYF. DNA of the CDR3: TGTGCCAGCAGCCCAGAGGCAGATCAAGAGACCCAGTACTTC.

This chain uses TRBV5-6 with TRBJ2-5; 10 bases fit TRBD1. V lost 4 bases and J lost 0; bases outside the gene matches: 9. The length of the CDR3 is 17 residues. Per the germline V gene, CDR1 is SGHDT and CDR2 is YYEEEE. Here the CDR3 DNA reads TGTGCCAGCAGCAGGACAGGGGGGAGAGTGTACCAAGAGACCCAGTACTTC. Translating it yields CASSRTGGRVYQETQYF. Full variable domain (missing parts from reference TRBV5-6 and TRBJ2-5): DAGVTQSPTHLIKTRGQQVTLRCSPKSGHDTVSWYQQALGQGPQFIFQYYEEEERQRGNFPDRFSGHQFPNYSSELNVNALLLGDSALYLCASSRTGGRVYQETQYFGPGTRLLVL.